These 13 T cell receptor beta chains originate from one sample sequenced in a study of chemoradiotherapy in HPV16-positive cancers. Method: immunoSEQ multiplex PCR; TCRdb's copy keeps in-frame clones and lacks some. In the table there are roughly 9,000 clones, around 66% of which are singletons. Specimen collection occurred from a patient who underwent chemoradiotherapy. Receptors were obtained from a human donor with HPV-associated anogenital cancer.

This clone was counted a few times. The V and J genes are TRBV6-5 and TRBJ1-1, with D perhaps matching TRBD1 (6 bases). The CDR3 has 14 residues. The V end lost 5 bases, the J end lost 1 base, and 11 bases lay between the germline ends. The germline gives CDR1 MNHEY, CDR2 SVGAGI. The CDR3 DNA reads TGTGCCAGCAGTCTACAGGGATCGAACACTGAAGCTTTCTTT. It codes for CASSLQGSNTEAFF.

This clone is a singleton in its sample. The chain carries TRBV28 and TRBJ1-2; D uncertain. Germline V gene sequence: CDR1 MDHEN, CDR2 SYDVKM. V was cut by 3 bases and J by 4 bases, with 15 bases left in between. This CDR3 has 15 amino acids. CDR3 coding DNA: TGTGCCAGCAGTTTTATGGCAGTTAGGCCCTATGGCTACACCTTC. It encodes CASSFMAVRPYGYTF.

The rearrangement joins TRBV5-8 to TRBJ1-5; weak D call: TRBD1 (5 bases). Germline-derived CDR1 and CDR2 are SGHTS and YDEGEE. This CDR3 contains 15 residues. The germline V and J ends were trimmed by 4 bases and 1 base, with 12 bases remaining between them. CDR3: CASSPGGLSNQPQHF. CDR3 DNA: TGTGCCAGCAGCCCCGGGGGATTGAGCAATCAGCCCCAGCATTTT.

The sample holds a few counts of this clone. Germline and junction disagree at one end, which may indicate a read error. The chain has TRBV4-3 and TRBJ1-4, with D maybe TRBD1 (5 bases). Germline-derived CDR1 and CDR2 are LGHNA and YSLEER. The CDR3 consists of 13 residues. The CDR3: CASSQVRGVGLHF. The CDR3 DNA is TGCGCCAGCAGCCAAGTACGAGGAGTGGGGCTTCATTTT.

V gene TRBV6-1 combines with J gene TRBJ1-1; D is undetermined. V was clipped by 3 bases and J by 6 bases, with 11 bases between them. The CDR3 is made up of 13 amino acids. Germline V gives CDR1 MNHNS, CDR2 SASEGT. DNA of the CDR3: TGTGCCAGCAGTGATGCGTGGTCCGCTGAAGCTTTCTTT. Its protein product is CASSDAWSAEAFF.

J is TRBJ1-5 and V is TRBV25-1, with TRBD1 matching over 8 bases. The CDR3 consists of 14 residues. The junction had 2 bases not matched to a gene; V was cut back by 4 bases and J by 3 bases. From germline, CDR1 is MGHDK and CDR2 SYGVNS. CDR3 residues: CASSVTGVNQPQHF. DNA of the CDR3: TGTGCCAGCAGTGTGACAGGGGTCAATCAGCCCCAGCATTTT.

The rearrangement links TRBV10-3 to TRBJ1-3; D is unresolved. V was shortened by 4 bases and J by 4 bases, with 8 bases between the two germline ends. The CDR3 length is 13 residues. The germline V gene encodes CDR1 ENHRY and CDR2 SYGVKD. The CDR3 is CAISAGEGNTIYF. The CDR3 nucleotides are TGTGCCATCAGTGCTGGGGAAGGAAACACCATATATTTT.

This clone was seen a handful of times. This chain joins TRBV7-9 and TRBJ1-2, with D maybe TRBD1 (5 bases). The CDR3 runs to 14 residues. Germline loops: CDR1 SEHNR, CDR2 FQNEAQ (reference sequence). Trimming left V 2 bases short and J 4 bases short, with 11 bases between. The CDR3 loop reads CASSLLMDTYGYTF. The DNA of the CDR3 is TGTGCCAGCAGCTTACTGATGGACACCTATGGCTACACCTTC.

The V and J genes are TRBV4-1 and TRBJ2-4; 11 nucleotides agree with TRBD1. CDR1 and CDR2 (germline): MGHRA, YSYEKL. The length of the CDR3 is 15 residues. J lost 5 bases, V lost 1 base, and 1 base had no gene match. The chain's CDR3 is CASSQAGQGENIQYF. DNA for the CDR3: TGCGCCAGCAGCCAAGCGGGACAGGGGGAAAACATTCAGTACTTC.

V gene TRBV19 combines with J gene TRBJ2-7; D is ambiguous. Germline V gene lookup returns CDR1 LNHDA and CDR2 SQIVND (reference sequence). The CDR3 has 13 amino acids. With 6 bases removed from V and 1 base from J, the gap between germline ends came to 10 bases. The chain's CDR3 is CASRSVGSYEQYF. DNA of the CDR3: TGTGCCAGTAGAAGTGTCGGGTCCTACGAGCAGTACTTC.

The chain links TRBV28 to TRBJ1-2; D is unclear. The CDR3 is made up of 14 amino acids. Per the germline V gene, CDR1 is MDHEN and CDR2 is SYDVKM. V gave up 6 bases and J gave up 2 bases, with 13 bases separating them. The CDR3 region has the DNA TGTGCCAGCAGACACAGTTCGGTGAACTATGGCTACACCTTC. This sequence encodes CASRHSSVNYGYTF.

This clone appeared once. This chain links TRBV7-6 with TRBJ2-2; no firm D call. V was trimmed by 1 base and J by 5 bases, leaving 8 bases between them. The germline V gene encodes CDR1 SGHVS and CDR2 FNYEAQ. This CDR3 spans 14 amino acids. The CDR3 here is CASSLVVDTGELFF. The CDR3, as DNA: TGTGCCAGCAGCTTAGTAGTAGATACCGGGGAGCTGTTTTTT.

The chain joins TRBV2 to TRBJ1-2; tentatively, D is TRBD1 (5 bases). The germline V gene encodes CDR1 SNHLY and CDR2 FYNNEI. V was trimmed by 4 bases and J by 8 bases, leaving 23 bases between them. This CDR3 is 16 amino acids long. The CDR3 protein is CASSGGTQGSIAGYTF. DNA for the CDR3: TGTGCCAGCAGTGGGGGGACCCAGGGAAGCATAGCGGGCTACACCTTC. Looking up the rest from reference TRBV2 and TRBJ1-2 gives the full variable domain: EPEVTQTPSHQVTQMGQEVILRCVPISNHLYFYWYRQILGQKVEFLVSFYNNEISEKSEIFDDQFSVERPDGSNFTLKIRSTKLEDSAMYFCASSGGTQGSIAGYTFGSGTRLTVV.